A selection of T cell receptor beta chains follows, all from one sample in a study of blood T cell repertoires in COVID-19. Libraries were prepared by immunoSEQ multiplex PCR; TCRdb keeps only in-frame clonotypes and omits some of them. The sample includes approximately 200,000 clones, roughly 92% of them seen just once. Material for sequencing was peripheral blood. The receptors come from a man between 25 and 39 years old with COVID-19, enrolled during active disease. CDR3s include the opening cysteine and the closing phenylalanine or tryptophan. Fields, in order: clone size, J gene, D gene, V gene, CDR3 DNA, CDR3 protein. D genes are given only for firm matches. Rows may omit the clone size; those that give it use once, few, many or a size class.

size: once
J: TRBJ1-2
D: TRBD1
V: TRBV5-1
DNA: TGCGCCAGCAGCTTGGAGGCACAGGGGGCTGATGGCTACACCTTC
CDR3: CASSLEAQGADGYTF

size: few
J: TRBJ2-7
D: .
V: TRBV10-1
DNA: TGCGCCAGCACTGCACGGGACACTTCCTACGAGCAGTACTTC
CDR3: CASTARDTSYEQYF

size: .
J: TRBJ1-4
D: .
V: TRBV7-9
DNA: TGTGCCAGCAGCTTAGTAGGGGGTCCTAATGAAAAACTGTTTTTT
CDR3: CASSLVGGPNEKLFF

size: .
J: TRBJ1-1
D: .
V: TRBV7-9
DNA: TGTGCCAGCACCACGAACCCCGTTACAGTCAACACTGAAGCTTTCTTT
CDR3: CASTTNPVTVNTEAFF

size: .
J: TRBJ1-6
D: TRBD1
V: TRBV19
DNA: TGTGCCAGTAGTATAGGTCCGAAGACAGGGGATTCACCCCTCCACTTT
CDR3: CASSIGPKTGDSPLHF

size: .
J: TRBJ2-7
D: TRBD2
V: TRBV18
DNA: TGTGCCAGCTCACCACCAGGCCAAGCGGGGGGTTACGAGCAGTACTTC
CDR3: CASSPPGQAGGYEQYF

size: .
J: TRBJ2-1
D: .
V: TRBV27
DNA: TGTGCCAGCTCGGGCAGGGGCTACAATGAGCAGTTCTTC
CDR3: CASSGRGYNEQFF

size: .
J: TRBJ1-1
D: .
V: TRBV11-2
DNA: TGTGCCAGCAGCTCGGTGGACAGATACATGAACACTGAAGCTTTCTTT
CDR3: CASSSVDRYMNTEAFF

size: .
J: TRBJ1-1
D: .
V: TRBV7-2
DNA: TGTGCCAGCAGCTTAGCGTCGGGTCCGCAAACTGAAGCTTTCTTT
CDR3: CASSLASGPQTEAFF

size: .
J: TRBJ2-2
D: TRBD1
V: TRBV7-7
DNA: TGTGCCAGCAGCTTAGCGCCTGAGGGGGCTAACACCGGGGAGCTGTTTTTT
CDR3: CASSLAPEGANTGELFF

size: .
J: TRBJ2-1
D: TRBD2
V: TRBV7-2
DNA: TGTGCCAGCAGCTGGACTAGCGGGGACAATGAGCAGTTCTTC
CDR3: CASSWTSGDNEQFF